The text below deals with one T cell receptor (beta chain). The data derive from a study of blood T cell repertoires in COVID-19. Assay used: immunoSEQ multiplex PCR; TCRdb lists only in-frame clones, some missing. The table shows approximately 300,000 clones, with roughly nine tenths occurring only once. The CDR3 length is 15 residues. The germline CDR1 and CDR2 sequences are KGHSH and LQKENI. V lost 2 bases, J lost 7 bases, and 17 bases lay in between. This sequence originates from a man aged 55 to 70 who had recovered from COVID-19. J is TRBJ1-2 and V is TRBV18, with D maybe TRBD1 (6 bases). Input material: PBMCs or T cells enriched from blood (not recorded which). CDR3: CASSPSPQGWSGYTF. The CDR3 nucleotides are TGTGCCAGCTCACCAAGCCCACAGGGATGGTCTGGCTACACCTTC.